This TCR beta chain was sequenced in a study of blood T cell repertoires in COVID-19. Turning to the study itself: Material from acute and convalescent COVID-19 was sourced from the United States, Italy and Spain.

The length of the CDR3 is 19 residues. Germline V gives CDR1 KGHSH, CDR2 LQKENI. V lost 0 bases, J lost 2 bases, and 9 bases stayed unmatched. Cohorts were assigned according to the clinical history that participants reported. Sequencing was performed with immunoSEQ multiplex PCR; in TCRdb, only in-frame clones are kept and a portion is missing. This sample has about 400,000 clones; 88% occur once, and the top ten carry 2% to 2.5%. Sample: PBMCs or T cells enriched from blood (not recorded which). The sequence was obtained from a woman aged 40-49 years with acute COVID-19. The V call is TRBV18, the J call TRBJ2-7; 14 nucleotides line up with TRBD2. The CDR3 sequence: CASSPPPTTSGGAAYEQYF. The CDR3 DNA sequence: TGTGCCAGCTCACCACCCCCAACGACTAGCGGGGGGGCAGCCTACGAGCAGTACTTC.